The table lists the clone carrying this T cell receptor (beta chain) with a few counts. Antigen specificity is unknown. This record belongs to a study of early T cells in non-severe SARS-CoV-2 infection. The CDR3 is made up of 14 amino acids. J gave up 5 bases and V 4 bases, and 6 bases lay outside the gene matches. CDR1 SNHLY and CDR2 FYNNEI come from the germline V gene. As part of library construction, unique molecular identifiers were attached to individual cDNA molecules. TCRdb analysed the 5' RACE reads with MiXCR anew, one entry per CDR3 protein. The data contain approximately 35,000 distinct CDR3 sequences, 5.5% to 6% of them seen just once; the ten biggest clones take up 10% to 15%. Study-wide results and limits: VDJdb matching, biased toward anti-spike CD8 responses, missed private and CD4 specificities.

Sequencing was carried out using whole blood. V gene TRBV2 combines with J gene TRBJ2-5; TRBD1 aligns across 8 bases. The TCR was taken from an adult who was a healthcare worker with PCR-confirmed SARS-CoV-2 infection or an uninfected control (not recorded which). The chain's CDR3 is CASSGEGTGETQYF. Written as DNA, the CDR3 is TGTGCCAGCAGTGGAGAGGGGACAGGCGAGACCCAGTACTTC. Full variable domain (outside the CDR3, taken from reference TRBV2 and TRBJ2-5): EPEVTQTPSHQVTQMGQEVILRCVPISNHLYFYWYRQILGQKVEFLVSFYNNEISEKSEIFDDQFSVERPDGSNFTLKIRSTKLEDSAMYFCASSGEGTGETQYFGPGTRLLVL.